The 27 T cell receptor beta chains reported below all come from one sample, sequenced in a study of early T cells in non-severe SARS-CoV-2 infection. One entry per CDR3 protein, called by TCRdb with MiXCR from the 5' RACE reads. The sample yields about 76,000 distinct CDR3 sequences, 10% to 15% seen once. Sequences were obtained from whole blood. These TCRs come from an adult who was a healthcare worker with PCR-confirmed SARS-CoV-2 infection or an uninfected control (not recorded which).

This clonotype occurred many times. The rearrangement joins TRBV10-3 to TRBJ1-1, with TRBD1 matching over 9 bases. The CDR3 spans 14 residues. Germline CDR1 reads ENHRY; CDR2 reads SYGVKD. With V trimmed by 6 bases and J by 1 base, 3 bases remained unmatched. The CDR3, as DNA: TGTGCCATCAGAACAGGGGGCGAGAACACTGAAGCTTTCTTT. It is translated as CAIRTGGENTEAFF.

Comment on this clonotype: The germline gene is not matched at one end of the junction; a read error may be the cause. The rearrangement uses TRBV28 and TRBJ2-5; D may match TRBD1 or TRBD2 (5 bases each). This CDR3 is 12 amino acids long. Germline V CDR1 and CDR2: MDHEN, SYDVKM. As DNA, the CDR3 is TGTGCTAGCAGCAGGGACCAAGAGACCCGGTACTTC. It yields the protein CASSRDQETRYF.

This clonotype appeared a single time. V and J are TRBV4-2 and TRBJ2-7; D is possibly TRBD2 (5 bases). The V gene lost 2 bases and the J gene lost 5 bases, with 7 bases spanning the gap. From germline, CDR1 is LGHNA and CDR2 YNFKEQ. The CDR3 totals 12 residues. CDR3 residues: CASSQSGNEQYF. The CDR3 DNA is TGTGCCAGCAGCCAAAGCGGCAACGAGCAGTACTTC.

V usage is TRBV9 and J usage is TRBJ2-3; no definite D call. The germline gives CDR1 SGDLS, CDR2 YYNGEE. The CDR3 is 14 residues long. V was clipped by 0 bases and J by 2 bases, with 7 bases between them. CDR3 protein: CASSVASFTDTQYF. Here the CDR3 DNA reads TGTGCCAGCAGCGTAGCTAGTTTCACAGATACGCAGTATTTT.

The chain has TRBV15 and TRBJ2-7; 10 nucleotides align to TRBD1. The V segment lost 4 bases and the J segment 6 bases; nucleotides outside the gene matches: 6. CDR3 length: 14 residues. Germline V gene data show CDR1 as LNHNV and CDR2 as YYDKDF (reference sequence). CDR3 protein: CATSTRTGGSEQYF. The CDR3 DNA reads as TGTGCCACCAGCACCCGGACAGGGGGTTCCGAGCAGTACTTC.

This clonotype was seen more than once but under ten times. This chain joins TRBV7-9 and TRBJ2-7; D remains unclear. The V gene's germline CDR1 is SEHNR and CDR2 FQNEAQ (reference sequence). This CDR3 is built from 13 residues. V gave up 4 bases and J gave up 0 bases, with 7 bases separating them. The CDR3: CASSSFSSYEQYF. DNA for the CDR3: TGTGCCAGCAGCTCTTTTAGCTCCTACGAGCAGTACTTC.

This clonotype was counted at least ten times. The chain has TRBV6-1 and TRBJ2-1; 12 bases map to TRBD2. The CDR3 length is 14 residues. Germline CDR1 MNHNS, CDR2 SASEGT. The V gene end was trimmed by 9 bases and the J gene end by 4 bases; junction bases not matched to a gene: 4. The CDR3 region has the DNA TGTGCCAGTAGACTAGCGGGGGATTACAATGAGCAGTTCTTC. Its protein is CASRLAGDYNEQFF.

This clonotype was picked up a small number of times. The chain is built from TRBV5-4 and TRBJ1-1; 7 nucleotides line up with TRBD1. V was pared by 3 bases and J by 11 bases, with 7 bases of the junction left unmatched. The CDR3 loop spans 12 amino acids. Germline lookup yields CDR1 SGHNT and CDR2 YYREEE (reference sequence). CDR3 coding DNA: TGTGCCAGCAGCTCCCTAGACAGGGTGGCTTTCTTT. This codes for CASSSLDRVAFF. Full variable domain (remainder filled in from reference TRBV5-4 and TRBJ1-1): ETGVTQSPTHLIKTRGQQVTLRCSSQSGHNTVSWYQQALGQGPQFIFQYYREEENGRGNFPPRFSGLQFPNYSSELNVNALELDDSALYLCASSSLDRVAFFGQGTRLTVV.

This clonotype appeared many times. The CDR3 DNA is TGTGCCAGCAGCCCCCATGCGGGAGAGCAGGATGAGCAGTTCTTC. Amino acids: CASSPHAGEQDEQFF. The chain links TRBV9 to TRBJ2-1; 7 positions match TRBD2. The CDR3 is made up of 15 amino acids. Germline values: CDR1 SGDLS, CDR2 YYNGEE. Germline trimming cut 4 bases from V and 8 bases from J; bases unmatched to any gene: 12.

The chain joins TRBV10-3 to TRBJ1-1; D unresolved. Germline values: CDR1 ENHRY, CDR2 SYGVKD. The CDR3 sequence is 14 residues long. V lost 0 bases and J 1 base, leaving 6 bases between the germline ends. CDR3 bases: TGTGCCATCAGTGAGTCGAGGGCGAACACTGAAGCTTTCTTT. Its translation is CAISESRANTEAFF.

The sample holds a few counts of this clonotype. The genes are TRBV12-3 or TRBV12-4 and TRBJ2-1; no definite D call. The CDR3 loop spans 12 amino acids. With 6 bases removed from V and 8 bases from J, the gap between germline ends came to 11 bases. DNA of the CDR3: TGTGCCAGCAGCTTAACGGAGCATGAGCAGTTCTTC. Amino acid sequence: CASSLTEHEQFF.

This clonotype was detected many times. The chain couples TRBV5-4 to TRBJ2-5, with D perhaps TRBD2 (5 bases). V gave up 4 bases and J gave up 7 bases, with 14 bases separating them. Germline loops: CDR1 SGHNT, CDR2 YYREEE (reference sequence). This CDR3 is built from 13 residues. CDR3 bases: TGTGCCAGCAGCCCCCGGCTAGGAGGGACCCAGTACTTC. Amino acid sequence: CASSPRLGGTQYF.

The sample holds many counts of this clonotype. The chain carries TRBV20-1 and TRBJ1-5; tentatively, D is TRBD1 (5 bases). V was pared by 0 bases and J by 12 bases, with 9 bases between. Germline-derived CDR1 and CDR2 are DFQATT and SNEGSKA (reference sequence). The CDR3 covers 11 residues. CDR3 DNA sequence: TGCAGTGCTAGAGATCTAACAGGCCAGCATTTT. As protein: CSARDLTGQHF.

This clonotype occurred a few times. This chain connects TRBV29-1 to TRBJ2-3, with D tentatively TRBD2 (6 bases). Germline CDR1 and CDR2: SQVTM and ANQGSEA. The CDR3 contains 13 residues. V lost 8 bases and J lost 2, with 14 bases in between. CDR3 DNA sequence: TGCAGCCTTACCGGGACTGTCACAGATACGCAGTATTTT. Amino acid sequence: CSLTGTVTDTQYF.

This clonotype was observed a handful of times. This chain links TRBV18 with TRBJ2-7, with D possibly TRBD2 on 6 matching bases. Deletions cut 6 bases from V and 4 bases from J, with 7 bases between. Germline lookup yields CDR1 KGHSH and CDR2 LQKENI. The CDR3 is 11 amino acids. The CDR3 sequence is CASSGGYEQYF. CDR3 DNA sequence: TGTGCCAGCTCCGGGGGTTACGAGCAGTACTTC.

This chain connects TRBV29-1 to TRBJ2-7; TRBD1 matches 9 bases. Germline V gene lookup returns CDR1 SQVTM and CDR2 ANQGSEA. With V trimmed by 3 bases and J by 3 bases, 12 bases remained unmatched. There are 16 residues in the CDR3. The CDR3 is CSVDLSGQGQGYEQYF. In nucleotides, the CDR3 is TGCAGCGTTGACCTCTCTGGACAGGGGCAGGGCTACGAGCAGTACTTC.

In DNA, the CDR3 is TGTGCCAGCAGTAACACGGCCTACGAGCAGTACTTC. Encoded protein: CASSNTAYEQYF. The chain is built from TRBV12-3 or TRBV12-4 and TRBJ2-7, with no clear D. V gave up 5 bases and J gave up 2 bases, with 7 bases separating them. The CDR3 runs to 12 residues.

This clonotype was recorded a few times. This chain's CDR3 is CSGQVTEAFF. The DNA of the CDR3 is TGCAGTGGACAAGTCACTGAAGCTTTCTTT. V gene TRBV29-1 combines with J gene TRBJ1-1, with a tentative D call TRBD1 (5 bases). Per germline, CDR1 SQVTM and CDR2 ANQGSEA. The CDR3 totals 10 residues.

The table lists this clonotype with a few counts. The chain recombines TRBV6-5 with TRBJ1-1; no firm D call. Germline V CDR1 and CDR2: MNHEY, SVGAGI. Trimming cost V 7 bases and J 5 bases, with 11 bases left between them. This CDR3 comprises 12 residues. In DNA form, the CDR3 reads TGTGCCAGCAAGGACGTGGGGACTGAAGCTTTCTTT. Translation gives CASKDVGTEAFF.

This clonotype was seen a handful of times. The chain has TRBV5-4 and TRBJ1-1; 7 nucleotides align to TRBD1. Germline loops: CDR1 SGHNT, CDR2 YYREEE (reference sequence). V was clipped by 3 bases and J by 1 base; unmatched bases: 3. CDR3 length: 14 residues. CDR3 bases: TGTGCCAGCAGCTCCCGGGACAGGAACACTGAAGCTTTCTTT. This sequence encodes CASSSRDRNTEAFF.

This clonotype was seen a handful of times. The chain has TRBV5-4 and TRBJ2-3; 9 bases are a match to TRBD2. The junction had 15 bases not matched to a gene; V was cut back by 4 bases and J by 3 bases. Germline V gene sequence: CDR1 SGHNT, CDR2 YYREEE (reference sequence). The CDR3 runs to 18 residues. The CDR3 loop is CASSPLDSGSGRTDTQYF. The CDR3 DNA reads as TGTGCCAGCAGCCCCTTGGATAGCGGGAGTGGTAGGACAGATACGCAGTATTTT.

This clonotype was counted a few times. The chain couples TRBV10-2 to TRBJ2-2, with a weak D call TRBD2 (6 bases). The CDR3 has 13 residues. CDR1 is WSHSY, CDR2 SAAADI, per germline. With 4 bases removed from V and 3 bases from J, the gap between germline ends came to 6 bases. The CDR3 is CASSGGDTGELFF. CDR3 nucleotides: TGCGCCAGCAGTGGGGGGGACACCGGGGAGCTGTTTTTT.

In its sample, this clonotype was seen many times. The gene calls are TRBV13 and TRBJ2-5; 7 nucleotides align to TRBD2. This CDR3 region has 18 residues. Germline CDR1 reads PRHDT; CDR2 reads FYEKMQ (reference sequence). V lost 0 bases to trimming and J lost 0 bases; unmatched junction nucleotides: 10. The CDR3 sequence is CASSLGLQAGSDQETQYF. CDR3 coding DNA: TGTGCCAGCAGCTTAGGCCTACAAGCGGGGAGCGACCAAGAGACCCAGTACTTC. Looking up the rest from reference TRBV13 and TRBJ2-5 gives the full variable domain: AAGVIQSPRHLIKEKRETATLKCYPIPRHDTVYWYQQGPGQDPQFLISFYEKMQSDKGSIPDRFSAQQFSDYHSELNMSSLELGDSALYFCASSLGLQAGSDQETQYFGPGTRLLVL.

The rearrangement links TRBV20-1 to TRBJ2-7, with TRBD1 matching 8 bases. V was pared by 1 base and J by 7 bases, with 12 bases of the junction left unmatched. The CDR3 is made up of 15 amino acids. Germline V gene lookup returns CDR1 DFQATT and CDR2 SNEGSKA (reference sequence). The CDR3 reads CSARGLGQVSQEQYF. The CDR3 DNA reads TGCAGTGCTAGAGGTCTGGGACAGGTTTCTCAAGAGCAGTACTTC.

The CDR3 sequence is CASSSGTYF. CDR3 sequence (DNA): TGTGCCAGCAGCTCGGGGACGTACTTC. V usage is TRBV7-3 and J usage is TRBJ2-5; the D gene could be TRBD1 or TRBD2 (5 bases each). This CDR3 contains 9 residues. The germline V and J ends were trimmed by 4 bases and 13 bases, with 7 bases remaining between them. Per the germline V gene, CDR1 is SGHTA and CDR2 is FQGTGA.

The chain is built from TRBV7-8 and TRBJ2-2; 9 bases map to TRBD2. After removal of 4 bases from V and 0 bases from J, the junction contained 9 bases not matched to a gene. The CDR3 is made up of 18 amino acids. Per the germline V gene, CDR1 is SGHVS and CDR2 is FQNEAQ. The CDR3 DNA follows: TGTGCCAGCAGCTCCAGGCAGGGCGGGAGGGCGAACACCGGGGAGCTGTTTTTT. As protein: CASSSRQGGRANTGELFF.

This clonotype was seen a few times. The chain joins TRBV5-6 to TRBJ2-3, with no clear D. CDR3 length: 16 amino acids. Germline CDR1 is SGHDT and CDR2 is YYEEEE. Trimming shortened V by 3 bases and J by 2 bases, and 16 bases separated the two germline ends. The CDR3, as DNA: TGTGCCAGCAGCTCCCTTACGAACTCCGACACAGATACGCAGTATTTT. Translating it yields CASSSLTNSDTDTQYF. The full variable domain, completed using reference TRBV5-6 and TRBJ2-3, is DAGVTQSPTHLIKTRGQQVTLRCSPKSGHDTVSWYQQALGQGPQFIFQYYEEEERQRGNFPDRFSGHQFPNYSSELNVNALLLGDSALYLCASSSLTNSDTDTQYFGPGTRLTVL.